This T cell receptor (beta chain) is from a study of CD8 T cells in ankylosing spondylitis. As regards this clonotype: Its antigen is not known. The junction departs from germline at one end; a sequencing error may be responsible.

From the 5' RACE reads, TCRdb called clonotypes with MiXCR, one entry per CDR3 protein. The repertoire consists of fewer than 550,000 distinct CDR3 sequences, with roughly 5% occurring once and the leading ten covering around 3.6%. Whole-study findings and limits: Characteristic, it appeared, of ankylosing spondylitis blood was a TCR beta motif of roughly eight highly homologous variants. Earlier studies detected some motif variants in reactive arthritis synovial fluid and blood.

The sequence derives from a male donor with ankylosing spondylitis. What was sequenced was blood, either unsorted or a sorted T cell fraction (not recorded which).

The CDR3, as DNA: TGCAGCGTTGGATATGGAGACGAGCGGTACTTC. It translates to CSVGYGDERYF. The chain joins TRBV29-1 to TRBJ2-7; D is undetermined. CDR1 is SQVTM and CDR2 is ANQGSEA in the germline V gene. CDR3 length: 11 amino acids.